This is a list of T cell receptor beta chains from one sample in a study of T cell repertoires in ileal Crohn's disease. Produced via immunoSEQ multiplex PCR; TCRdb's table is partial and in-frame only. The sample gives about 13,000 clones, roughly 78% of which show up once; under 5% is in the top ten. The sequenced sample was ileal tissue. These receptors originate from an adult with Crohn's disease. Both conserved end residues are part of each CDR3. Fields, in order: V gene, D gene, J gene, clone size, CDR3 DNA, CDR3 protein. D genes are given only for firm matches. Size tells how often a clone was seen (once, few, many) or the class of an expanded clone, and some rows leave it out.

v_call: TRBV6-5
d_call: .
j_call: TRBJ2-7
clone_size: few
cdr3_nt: TGTGCCAGTAGGGTCCAGGGGACGGGAACCTACGAGCAGTACTTC
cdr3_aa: CASRVQGTGTYEQYF

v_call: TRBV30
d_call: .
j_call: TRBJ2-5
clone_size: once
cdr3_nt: TGTGCCTGGAGTTATAGAGAGACCCAGTACTTC
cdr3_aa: CAWSYRETQYF

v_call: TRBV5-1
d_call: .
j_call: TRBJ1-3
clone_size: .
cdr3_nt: TGCGCCAGCAGCACCGAACAGGGTGGTGGAAACACCATATATTTT
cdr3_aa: CASSTEQGGGNTIYF

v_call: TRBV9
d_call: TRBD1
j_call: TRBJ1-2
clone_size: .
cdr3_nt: TGTGCCAGCAGCATGGGGACAGGGGGCGACTCTGTCACCTTC
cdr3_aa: CASSMGTGGDSVTF

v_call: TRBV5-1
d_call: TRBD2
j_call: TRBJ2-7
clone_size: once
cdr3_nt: TGCGCCAGCAGCTCGGGGGGGACGGGGGTAGGCGAGCAGTACTTC
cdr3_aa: CASSSGGTGVGEQYF

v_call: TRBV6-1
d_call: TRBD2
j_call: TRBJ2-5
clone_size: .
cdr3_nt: TGTGCCAGCAGTGAAAGTGTCCTAGCGGGACCAGAGACCCAGTACTTC
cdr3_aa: CASSESVLAGPETQYF

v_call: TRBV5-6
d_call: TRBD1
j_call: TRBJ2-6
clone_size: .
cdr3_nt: TGTGCCAGCAGCTTGGTGGGCAGGGGGCCCGGGGCCAACGTCCTGACTTTC
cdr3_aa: CASSLVGRGPGANVLTF

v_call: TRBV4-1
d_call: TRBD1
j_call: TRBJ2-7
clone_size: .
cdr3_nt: TGCGCCAGCAGCCAAGATCCCCGACAGGGGTTAGACTACGAGCAGTACTTC
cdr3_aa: CASSQDPRQGLDYEQYF

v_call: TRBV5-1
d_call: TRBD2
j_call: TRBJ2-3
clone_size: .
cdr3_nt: TGCGCCAGCAGCTTGGAGGGCGCTAGCGGGAGAAGGTATTTT
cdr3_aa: CASSLEGASGRRYF

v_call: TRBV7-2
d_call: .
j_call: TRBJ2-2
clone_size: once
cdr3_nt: TGTGCCAGCAGCGCCGGGAATAGTGCCGGGGAGCTGTTTTTT
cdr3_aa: CASSAGNSAGELFF

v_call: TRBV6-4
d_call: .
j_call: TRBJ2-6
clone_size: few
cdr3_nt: TGTGCCAGCAGTGCAGCGTCTGGGGCCAACGTCCTGACTTTC
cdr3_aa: CASSAASGANVLTF

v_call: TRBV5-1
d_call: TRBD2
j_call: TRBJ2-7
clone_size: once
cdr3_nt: TGCGCCAGCAGCCCCTTTAGCGGGAGTTTCTACGAGCAGTACTTC
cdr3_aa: CASSPFSGSFYEQYF